The 10 T cell receptor beta chains presented below share a single source sample, sequenced in a study of T cells in Graves' hyperthyroidism and ophthalmopathy. Amplification targeted TCR beta CDR3 regions from RNA transcripts. Using the HTBI primer set, a first-round RT-PCR was run on the TCR CDR3. TCRdb recomputed calls from the multiplex PCR reads with MiXCR, one row per CDR3 protein. The data show around 240,000 distinct CDR3 sequences, with over 15% seen just once and around 30% held by the top ten. The specimen was blood. The receptor set was obtained from a young woman with Graves' ophthalmopathy.

This clonotype was picked up many times. The chain joins TRBV11-3 to TRBJ2-1; the D call may be TRBD1 or TRBD2 (5 bases each). Germline V gene data show CDR1 as SGHNT and CDR2 as YENEEA. V was cut by 2 bases and J by 6 bases, with 17 bases left in between. CDR3 length: 16 amino acids. The CDR3 loop reads CASSLNPGPWGNEQFF. In DNA, the CDR3 is TGTGCCAGCAGCTTAAACCCGGGGCCCTGGGGCAATGAGCAGTTCTTC. The whole variable domain, remainder taken from reference TRBV11-3 and TRBJ2-1, is EAGVVQSPRYKIIEKKQPVAFWCNPISGHNTLYWYLQNLGQGPELLIRYENEEAVDDSQLPKDRFSAERLKGVDSTLKIQPAELGDSAVYLCASSLNPGPWGNEQFFGPGTRLTVL.

This clonotype came up many times. The chain combines TRBV27 with TRBJ2-7; D is uncertain. The CDR3 contains 14 residues. Germline values: CDR1 MNHEY, CDR2 SMNVEV (reference sequence). V gave up 6 bases and J gave up 3 bases, with 15 bases separating them. DNA of the CDR3: TGTGCCAGCAGCCCCCTGCTGCTAAACTACGAGCAGTACTTC. Translating gives CASSPLLLNYEQYF.

This clonotype was seen ten or more times. The chain combines TRBV27 with TRBJ2-7; maybe TRBD2 (6 bases). CDR3 length: 15 amino acids. Trimming cost V 7 bases and J 0 bases, with 16 bases left between them. CDR1 and CDR2 from the germline V gene are MNHEY and SMNVEV (reference sequence). The CDR3 DNA reads as TGTGCCAGCAACGTCTTCGGCGGGAACTCCTACGAGCAGTACTTC. This sequence encodes CASNVFGGNSYEQYF.

The table lists this clonotype with many counts. The rearrangement joins TRBV20-1 to TRBJ2-1; 10 nucleotides match TRBD1. V was pared by 5 bases and J by 4 bases, with 8 bases of the junction left unmatched. The CDR3 spans 15 residues. Germline V gene sequence: CDR1 DFQATT, CDR2 SNEGSKA (reference sequence). CDR3 nucleotides: TGCAGTGCTTCCGGGACAGGGGCCGGGTACAATGAGCAGTTCTTC. Amino acids: CSASGTGAGYNEQFF.

In its sample, this clonotype was seen many times. CDR3: CASSFTGNQPQHF. The CDR3 DNA reads as TGTGCCAGCAGTTTCACAGGCAATCAGCCCCAGCATTTT. V gene TRBV27 combines with J gene TRBJ1-5; D gene unclear. This CDR3 is built from 13 residues. The V gene lost 3 bases and the J gene lost 2 bases, with 5 bases spanning the gap. CDR1 is MNHEY, CDR2 SMNVEV, per germline (reference sequence).

This clonotype has just a few counts. The V call is TRBV7-9, the J call TRBJ1-2, with a weak D call TRBD1 (6 bases). CDR3 size: 14 residues. V gave up 0 bases and J gave up 8 bases, with 13 bases separating them. Germline assignment: CDR1 SEHNR and CDR2 FQNEAQ (reference sequence). CDR3 residues: CASSLAGAFGGYTF. The CDR3 nucleotides are TGTGCCAGCAGCTTAGCGGGGGCTTTTGGCGGCTACACCTTC.

At least ten counts were recorded for this clonotype. The V and J genes are TRBV7-2 and TRBJ1-1; 7 nucleotides agree with TRBD1. Unmatched junction bases numbered 9, after V lost 1 base and J lost 4 bases. The CDR3 consists of 16 residues. Germline V gene lookup returns CDR1 SGHTA and CDR2 FQGNSA. The CDR3 sequence is CASSLVRRGRVTEAFF. In nucleotides, the CDR3 is TGTGCCAGCAGCTTAGTACGGAGGGGGCGAGTCACTGAAGCTTTCTTT. Full variable domain (missing parts from reference TRBV7-2 and TRBJ1-1): GAGVSQSPSNKVTEKGKDVELRCDPISGHTALYWYRQSLGQGLEFLIYFQGNSAPDKSGLPSDRFSAERTGGSVSTLTIQRTQQEDSAVYLCASSLVRRGRVTEAFFGQGTRLTVV.

This clonotype came up many times. The chain combines TRBV7-2 with TRBJ1-1; D may be TRBD1 (6 bases). Germline V gene lookup returns CDR1 SGHTA and CDR2 FQGNSA. V lost 2 bases and J 4 bases, leaving 11 bases between the germline ends. The CDR3 runs to 14 residues. The CDR3 DNA is TGTGCCAGCAGCTTAAGGGGGGTTGGCACTGAAGCTTTCTTT. Its protein product is CASSLRGVGTEAFF. The full variable domain, in which reference TRBV7-2 and TRBJ1-1 provide the parts outside the CDR3, is GAGVSQSPSNKVTEKGKDVELRCDPISGHTALYWYRQSLGQGLEFLIYFQGNSAPDKSGLPSDRFSAERTGGSVSTLTIQRTQQEDSAVYLCASSLRGVGTEAFFGQGTRLTVV.

This clonotype was recorded at least ten times. For the CDR3, the DNA is TGTGCCAGCTCACCTAACAGGGGGCAGGACTATGGCTACACCTTC. This encodes CASSPNRGQDYGYTF. This chain links TRBV18 with TRBJ1-2; TRBD1 matches at 9 bases. The V and J ends lost 3 bases and 3 bases, in that order; junction bases with no gene match: 5. CDR1 and CDR2 (germline): KGHSH, LQKENI. The CDR3 totals 15 residues.

This clonotype showed up many times. The rearrangement links TRBV20-1 to TRBJ1-1; no reliable D call. There are 11 residues in the CDR3. V was pared by 3 bases and J by 5 bases, with 7 bases between. Germline V CDR1 and CDR2: DFQATT, SNEGSKA (reference sequence). For the CDR3, the DNA is TGCAGTGCTAGGGTTGGGACTGAAGCTTTCTTT. This encodes CSARVGTEAFF.